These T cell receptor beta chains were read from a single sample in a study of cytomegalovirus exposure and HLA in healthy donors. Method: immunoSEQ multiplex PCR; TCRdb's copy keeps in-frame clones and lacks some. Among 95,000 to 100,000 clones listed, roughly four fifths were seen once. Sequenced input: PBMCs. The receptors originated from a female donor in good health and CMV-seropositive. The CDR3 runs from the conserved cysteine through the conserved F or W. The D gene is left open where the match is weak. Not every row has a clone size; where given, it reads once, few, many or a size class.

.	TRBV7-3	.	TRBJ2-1	CASSPNTGYNEQFF	TGTGCCAGCAGCCCGAATACAGGGTACAATGAGCAGTTCTTC
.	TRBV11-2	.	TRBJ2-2	CASSPSRLANTGELFF	TGTGCCAGCAGCCCCTCGCGACTAGCGAACACCGGGGAGCTGTTTTTT
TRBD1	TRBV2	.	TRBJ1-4	CASRPDRVEEKLFF	TGTGCCAGCAGACCTGACAGGGTTGAGGAAAAACTGTTTTTT
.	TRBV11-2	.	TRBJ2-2	CASSFWATNTGELFF	TGTGCCAGCAGCTTTTGGGCCACGAACACCGGGGAGCTGTTTTTT
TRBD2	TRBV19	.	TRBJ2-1	CASSMRRTSGRARNEQFF	TGTGCCAGTAGTATGAGGCGCACTAGCGGGAGGGCGAGGAATGAGCAGTTCTTC
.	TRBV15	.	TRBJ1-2	CATSEQGTNYGYTF	TGTGCCACCAGCGAGCAGGGGACTAACTATGGCTACACCTTC
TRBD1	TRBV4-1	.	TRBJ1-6	CASSQAPGQINSPLHF	TGCGCCAGCAGCCAAGCTCCGGGACAGATTAATTCACCCCTCCACTTT
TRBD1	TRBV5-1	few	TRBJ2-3	CASSLGQGDTDTQYF	TGCGCCAGCAGCTTAGGACAGGGGGACACAGATACGCAGTATTTT
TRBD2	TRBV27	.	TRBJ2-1	CASSYGTSGYNEQFF	TGTGCCAGCAGTTACGGGACTAGCGGGTACAATGAGCAGTTCTTC
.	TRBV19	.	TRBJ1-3	CASSMAGRSGNTIYF	TGTGCCAGTAGTATGGCGGGCAGGTCTGGAAACACCATATATTTT
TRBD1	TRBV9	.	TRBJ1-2	CASSLHQGAVSGYTF	TGTGCCAGCAGCCTCCACCAGGGGGCGGTTAGTGGCTACACCTTC
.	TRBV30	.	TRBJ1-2	CACSSGTSLGYTF	TGTGCCTGTTCTTCCGGGACATCCCTAGGCTACACCTTC
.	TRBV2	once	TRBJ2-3	CASSDWRGLFTDTQYF	TGTGCCAGCAGTGATTGGCGGGGGCTATTCACAGATACGCAGTATTTT
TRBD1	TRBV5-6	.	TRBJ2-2	CASIWTGGTGELFF	TGTGCCAGCATTTGGACAGGGGGCACCGGGGAGCTGTTTTTT
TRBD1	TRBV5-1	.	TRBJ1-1	CASSAGTGGTEAFF	TGCGCCAGCAGCGCTGGGACAGGGGGCACTGAAGCTTTCTTT
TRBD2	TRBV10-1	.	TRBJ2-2	CASSDHGLAGPKGGELFF	TGCGCCAGCAGTGACCACGGACTAGCGGGGCCCAAGGGCGGGGAGCTGTTTTTT
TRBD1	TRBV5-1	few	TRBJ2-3	CASSREDRSTDTQYF	TGCGCCAGCAGCCGCGAGGACAGGAGCACAGATACGCAGTATTTT
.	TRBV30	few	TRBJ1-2	CAWSVRGLRHPEYGYTF	TGTGCCTGGAGTGTAAGGGGGTTGAGACACCCCGAATATGGCTACACCTTC
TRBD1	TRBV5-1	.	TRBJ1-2	CASSPNAGQTNYGYTF	TGCGCCAGCAGCCCGAATGCGGGACAGACTAACTATGGCTACACCTTC
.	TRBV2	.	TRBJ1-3	CPSSEGFLSGNTIYF	TGTCCCAGCAGTGAGGGCTTCCTCTCTGGAAACACCATATATTTT
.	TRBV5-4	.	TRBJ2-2	CASSLAGLAANTGELFF	TGTGCCAGCAGCTTGGCTGGACTTGCGGCGAACACCGGGGAGCTGTTTTTT
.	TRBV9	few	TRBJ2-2	CASSARIVGTGELFF	TGTGCCAGCAGCGCGCGGATTGTAGGCACCGGGGAGCTGTTTTTT
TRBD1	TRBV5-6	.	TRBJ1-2	CASSLLRQGVGYTF	TGTGCCAGCAGCTTGCTTCGACAGGGGGTCGGCTACACCTTC
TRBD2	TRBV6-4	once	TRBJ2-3	CASSAGTSARWDTQYF	TGTGCCAGCAGCGCCGGGACTAGCGCGAGATGGGATACGCAGTATTTT
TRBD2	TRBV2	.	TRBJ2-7	CASTRQRGDLYEQYF	TGTGCCAGCACCAGGCAGCGGGGGGACCTCTACGAGCAGTACTTC
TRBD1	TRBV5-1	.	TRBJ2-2	CASSLGQGATGELFF	TGCGCCAGCAGCTTAGGACAGGGCGCGACCGGGGAGCTGTTTTTT
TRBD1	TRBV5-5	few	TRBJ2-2	CASSPIGTGGYANTGELFF	TGTGCCAGCAGCCCAATAGGGACAGGGGGCTACGCGAACACCGGGGAGCTGTTTTTT
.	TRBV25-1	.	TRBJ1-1	CASSEIGDTEAFF	TGTGCCAGCAGTGAAATCGGGGACACTGAAGCTTTCTTT
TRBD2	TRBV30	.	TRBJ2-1	CAWSVQTSGTLYNEQFF	TGTGCCTGGAGTGTACAGACTAGCGGGACCCTCTACAATGAGCAGTTCTTC
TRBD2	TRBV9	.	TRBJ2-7	CASSSREVESTYEQYF	TGTGCCAGCAGCTCACGGGAGGTAGAGTCTACCTACGAGCAGTACTTC
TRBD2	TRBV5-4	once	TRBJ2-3	CASSSFSGGYTDTQYF	TGTGCCAGCAGCAGCTTTAGCGGGGGTTACACAGATACGCAGTATTTT
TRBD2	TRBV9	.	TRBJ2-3	CASSVVAGGGPSTDTQYF	TGTGCCAGCAGCGTAGTTGCGGGAGGGGGTCCTAGCACAGATACGCAGTATTTT
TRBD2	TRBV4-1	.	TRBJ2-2	CASEPTSSAGELFF	TGCGCCAGCGAACCGACTAGCTCGGCCGGGGAGCTGTTTTTT
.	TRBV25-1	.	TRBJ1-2	CASSGSRSNYGYTF	TGTGCCAGCAGCGGCTCGAGGTCTAACTATGGCTACACCTTC
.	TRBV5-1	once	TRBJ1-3	CASSLESTPGNTIYF	TGCGCCAGCAGCTTGGAATCTACCCCTGGAAACACCATATATTTT
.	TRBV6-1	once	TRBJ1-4	CASSEAGARDEKLFF	TGTGCCAGCAGTGAAGCTGGGGCGCGTGATGAAAAACTGTTTTTT
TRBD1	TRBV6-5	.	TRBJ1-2	CASSYSAGQGGDTF	TGTGCCAGCAGCTACAGTGCGGGACAGGGAGGCGACACCTTC
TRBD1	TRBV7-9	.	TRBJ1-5	CASSLGTGTQPQHF	TGTGCCAGCAGCCTAGGGACAGGGACTCAGCCCCAGCATTTT